In its sample, the clone carrying this TCR beta chain was seen many times. Amplified TCR beta CDR3 regions were obtained using RNA transcripts as template. Investigators did first-round RT-PCR with HTBI primers, then second-round multiplex PCR. TCRdb reanalysed the multiplex PCR reads using MiXCR and keeps one entry per CDR3 protein. Of hundreds of thousands of distinct CDR3 sequences detected, 40% appear once; the ten largest clones hold around 40%. These data come from a study of Graves' ophthalmopathy and Graves' hyperthyroidism. Germline lookup yields CDR1 SNHLY and CDR2 FYNNEI. Trimming cost V 3 bases and J 6 bases, with 17 bases left between them. The CDR3 is 15 residues long. Each donor who had ophthalmopathy showed moderate-to-severe activity, a CAS of ≥3, a NOSPECS of ≥4, and a duration under 3 months. A volume of over 9 ml of fresh peripheral blood supplied the PBMCs.

The V gene is TRBV2, the J gene TRBJ1-2; D unclear. Sequencing used peripheral blood. This clonotype was obtained from an adult man with Graves' ophthalmopathy. CDR3 amino acids: CASSEQSTSGNGYTF. The DNA for the CDR3 is TGTGCCAGCAGTGAGCAATCGACCAGTGGGAATGGCTACACCTTC.